This TCR beta chain originates from a study of blood T cell repertoires in COVID-19. About the research overall: T cells, B-cell-depleted T cells, or PBMCs provided the cDNA or gDNA that served as material.

Authors' processing steps: Amplifying reference gene primers gave estimates of nucleated cell counts. Clones were read by immunoSEQ multiplex PCR, and TCRdb kept only the in-frame ones, dropping some. V and J calls and clone size are those listed in that table; D and trimming were worked out from the DNA. There are approximately 500,000 clones in the sample; 88% occur only once, and over 1.5% lies in the top ten. Participants, about 18 to 100 years old, spanned about two dozen US areas. The CDR3 spans 14 residues. Germline assignment: CDR1 SGDLS and CDR2 YYNGEE. J lost 9 bases, V lost 3 bases, and 6 bases had no gene match.

The specimen was PBMCs or T cells enriched from blood (not recorded which). The sequence came from a woman in her thirties or forties who had recovered from COVID-19. This chain uses TRBV9 with TRBJ2-1; TRBD2 agrees at 10 bases. In nucleotides, the CDR3 is TGTGCCAGCAGCGACCCTAGCGGGAGTAGTGAGCAGTTCTTC. It codes for CASSDPSGSSEQFF.